This T cell receptor beta chain was identified in a study of blood T cell repertoires in COVID-19. The wider study: Some COVID-19 samples were acute and others convalescent; all came from the United States, Italy and Spain. PBMCs, B-cell-depleted T cells, or T cells provided the cDNA or gDNA that made up the material.

This clone is a singleton in its sample. Authors' data handling: Estimates of nucleated cell counts were drawn from the amplification of reference gene primers. The repertoire was sequenced with immunoSEQ multiplex PCR; TCRdb's copy has only in-frame clones and lacks some. V, J and clone size were drawn from that table, and D and trimming were deduced from the DNA. The top ten hold approximately 2% of the sample, which has roughly 100,000 clones, about 85% seen once. V was shortened by 4 bases and J by 2 bases, with 13 bases between the two germline ends. The germline V gene has CDR1 SGHNT and CDR2 YENEEA. The CDR3 spans 15 residues.

The TCR originated in a man aged 45 to 65 with active COVID-19. The rearrangement joins TRBV11-3 to TRBJ2-3; weak D call: TRBD2 (6 bases). Sequencing input: peripheral blood. This CDR3 is CASSYGRGDTDTQYF. The CDR3 DNA is TGTGCCAGCAGCTACGGGCGGGGTGACACAGATACGCAGTATTTT.